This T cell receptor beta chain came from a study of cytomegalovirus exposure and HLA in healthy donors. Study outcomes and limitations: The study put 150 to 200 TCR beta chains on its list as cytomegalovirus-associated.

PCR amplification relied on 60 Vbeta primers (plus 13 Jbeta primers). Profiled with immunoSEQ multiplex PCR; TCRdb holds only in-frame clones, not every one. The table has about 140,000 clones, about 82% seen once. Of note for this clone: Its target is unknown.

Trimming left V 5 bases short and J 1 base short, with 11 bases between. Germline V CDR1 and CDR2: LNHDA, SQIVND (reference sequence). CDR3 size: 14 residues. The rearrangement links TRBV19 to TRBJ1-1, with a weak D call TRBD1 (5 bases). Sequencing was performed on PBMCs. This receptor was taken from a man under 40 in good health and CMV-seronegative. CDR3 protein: CASSFGDRNTEAFF. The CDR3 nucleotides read TGTGCCAGTAGTTTTGGAGACAGGAACACTGAAGCTTTCTTT.